What follows is one TCR beta chain and its context. Authors' data handling: Nucleated cell number was recorded as an estimate derived from reference gene primer amplification. Sequencing was performed with immunoSEQ multiplex PCR; in TCRdb, only in-frame clones are kept and a portion is missing. For V, J and clone size, that table is used; D and trimming come from the DNA. This sample has 150,000 to 200,000 clones, with about 86% found just once. The sample originates from a study of blood T cell repertoires in COVID-19. Study context: The origin of the acute and convalescent COVID-19 samples was the United States, Italy and Spain. In each case, the material was cDNA or gDNA derived from T cells, B-cell-depleted T cells, or PBMCs.

Germline CDR1 is ENHRY and CDR2 is SYGVKD. V lost 3 bases and J lost 6; bases outside the gene matches: 14. The CDR3 consists of 16 residues. The chain combines TRBV10-3 with TRBJ2-7; 7 bases line up with TRBD1. Sequenced: peripheral blood. This receptor was obtained from a man younger than 35 with acute or convalescent COVID-19. The CDR3 sequence: CAISEYDRVGPLEQYF. CDR3 in DNA: TGTGCCATCAGTGAATACGACAGGGTTGGTCCCCTCGAGCAGTACTTC.